Shown below are 13 T cell receptor beta chains from a single sample sequenced in a study of blood T cell repertoires in COVID-19 (dated by TCRdb to 2020 to 2022). The protocol used for the library was the immunoSEQ multiplex PCR assay. TCRdb took over this immuneACCESS table, retaining in-frame rearrangements with V and J assigned. Such tables are incomplete; in checked studies, under half of the missing clones stem from an unresolved V gene, and the remainder is unexplained. For this sample the table gives around 55,000 clones, of which approximately 85% were detected only once. Over 9.5% of the sample comes from the top ten. Sample: peripheral blood. These receptors all come from a human donor in a cohort sampled during active COVID-19.

This chain connects TRBV6-4 to TRBJ2-3; D gene ambiguous. The CDR3 has 15 residues. The germline V and J ends were trimmed by 0 bases and 3 bases, with 10 bases remaining between them. Germline CDR1 MRHNA, CDR2 SNTAGT. The CDR3 protein is CASSDSKIGTDTQYF. CDR3 DNA sequence: TGTGCCAGCAGTGACTCGAAAATCGGTACAGATACGCAGTATTTT.

The chain uses TRBV7-3 and TRBJ2-5; 7 positions agree with TRBD1. Losses at the gene ends were 5 bases for V and 4 bases for J; bases not matched to a gene: 10. Per germline, CDR1 SGHTA and CDR2 FQGTGA. CDR3 size: 15 residues. DNA of the CDR3: TGTGCCAGCAGCACAGGGCAGGGGGATCCAGAGACCCAGTACTTC. It encodes CASSTGQGDPETQYF.

The V gene is TRBV5-6, the J gene TRBJ2-2, with TRBD1 identical over 9 bases. After removal of 0 bases from V and 4 bases from J, the junction contained 4 bases not matched to a gene. Per germline, CDR1 SGHDT and CDR2 YYEEEE. The CDR3 has 16 amino acids. In DNA, the CDR3 is TGTGCCAGCAGCTTGGATACAGGGGGCGCCACCGGGGAGCTGTTTTTT. As protein: CASSLDTGGATGELFF.

The rearrangement uses TRBV29-1 and TRBJ2-2, with 11 bases identical to TRBD1. Unmatched junction bases numbered 5, after V lost 5 bases and J lost 0 bases. The CDR3 covers 16 residues. The germline CDR1 and CDR2 sequences are SQVTM and ANQGSEA. The CDR3 spells CSVPGTGGSNTGELFF. In DNA, the CDR3 is TGCAGCGTTCCCGGGACAGGGGGATCGAACACCGGGGAGCTGTTTTTT.

The J gene is TRBJ1-1, the V gene TRBV5-1; D call uncertain. The V end was cut by 4 bases, the J end by 3 bases, with 16 bases between. This CDR3 comprises 15 residues. CDR1 SGHRS and CDR2 YFSETQ come from the germline V gene. CDR3 protein: CASSPTGVVDTEAFF. The CDR3 DNA is TGCGCCAGCAGCCCCACCGGGGTAGTGGACACTGAAGCTTTCTTT.

The chain uses TRBV5-1 and TRBJ1-5, with no clear D. Germline CDR1 SGHRS, CDR2 YFSETQ. The CDR3 loop spans 15 amino acids. V gave up 4 bases and J gave up 0 bases, with 11 bases separating them. This chain's CDR3 is CASSPGANSNQPQHF. The CDR3, as DNA: TGCGCCAGCAGCCCGGGTGCGAATAGCAATCAGCCCCAGCATTTT. Full variable domain (rest looked up from reference TRBV5-1 and TRBJ1-5): KAGVTQTPRYLIKTRGQQVTLSCSPISGHRSVSWYQQTPGQGLQFLFEYFSETQRNKGNFPGRFSGRQFSNSRSEMNVSTLELGDSALYLCASSPGANSNQPQHFGDGTRLSIL.

This clone was detected only once. This chain uses TRBV6-2 or TRBV6-3 with TRBJ2-5, with 10 bases matching TRBD2. CDR3 size: 15 residues. The V gene's germline CDR1 is MNHEY and CDR2 SVGEGT. With 3 bases clipped from V and 4 bases from J, the junction kept 5 bases outside the gene matches. The CDR3: CASSYASGRSETQYF. CDR3 in DNA: TGTGCCAGCAGTTATGCTAGCGGGAGATCAGAGACCCAGTACTTC.

V gene TRBV6-4 combines with J gene TRBJ1-2, with TRBD1 matching over 7 bases. V shed 6 bases and J 7 bases; nucleotides not matched to a gene: 8. This CDR3 has 13 residues. Per the germline V gene, CDR1 is MRHNA and CDR2 is SNTAGT. The CDR3 protein is CASSPDRASGYTF. The DNA of the CDR3 is TGTGCCAGCAGCCCCGACAGGGCTTCTGGCTACACCTTC.

The chain couples TRBV5-6 to TRBJ2-2; 11 bases agree with TRBD2. Trimming removed 0 bases from V and 6 bases from J; junction bases left unmatched: 4. The CDR3 totals 16 residues. Looked up from germline, CDR1 is SGHDT and CDR2 is YYEEEE. The CDR3 region has the DNA TGTGCCAGCAGCTTGGGACTAGCGGGGAGGGCCGGGGAGCTGTTTTTT. Translation gives CASSLGLAGRAGELFF. Based on the CDR3 plus reference TRBV5-6 and TRBJ2-2, the full variable domain is DAGVTQSPTHLIKTRGQQVTLRCSPKSGHDTVSWYQQALGQGPQFIFQYYEEEERQRGNFPDRFSGHQFPNYSSELNVNALLLGDSALYLCASSLGLAGRAGELFFGEGSRLTVL.

The gene calls are TRBV4-2 and TRBJ2-7; 10 bases fit TRBD1. The CDR3 runs 18 residues. V was pared by 4 bases and J by 0 bases, with 12 bases of the junction left unmatched. Germline V gene sequence: CDR1 LGHNA, CDR2 YNFKEQ. For the CDR3, the DNA is TGTGCCAGCAGCCCATTTACCCCGGACAGGGGGATCTCCTACGAGCAGTACTTC. As protein: CASSPFTPDRGISYEQYF.

The CDR3 DNA reads TGTGCCAGCAGTTATGGGGGGGCTGGGGCCAACGTCCTGACTTTC. This translates into CASSYGGAGANVLTF. The chain combines TRBV28 with TRBJ2-6; 7 positions match TRBD2. V was clipped by 4 bases and J by 2 bases; unmatched bases: 2. This CDR3 spans 15 amino acids. Germline assignment: CDR1 MDHEN and CDR2 SYDVKM.

The chain couples TRBV5-1 to TRBJ2-7; 7 positions agree with TRBD2. V dropped 0 bases and J dropped 1; count of bases not matched to a gene: 1. Germline values: CDR1 SGHRS, CDR2 YFSETQ. CDR3 length: 14 residues. CDR3 nucleotides: TGCGCCAGCAGCTTGGGGGGAGGGTCCTACGAGCAGTACTTC. Amino acid sequence: CASSLGGGSYEQYF.

The CDR3 bases are TGCGCCAGCAGCCAAGTTGTGGGAGGCTCGAACACCGGGGAGCTGTTTTTT. The encoded protein is CASSQVVGGSNTGELFF. The rearrangement uses TRBV4-3 and TRBJ2-2; TRBD2 is a possible D gene (6 bases). Per germline, CDR1 LGHNA and CDR2 YSLEER. V lost 1 base, J lost 0 bases, and 12 bases lay in between. The CDR3 is made up of 17 amino acids.